This T cell receptor (beta chain) is from a study of blood T cells in healthy people across ages. The CDR3 covers 13 residues. Germline V gives CDR1 DFQATT, CDR2 SNEGSKA (reference sequence). V was shortened by 5 bases and J by 5 bases, with 15 bases between the two germline ends. The authors ran a second PCR of about 6 to 12 cycles using a sample-barcoded 5' primer and a J-beta primer mix. In TCRdb, the 5' RACE reads were re-called with MiXCR into one record per CDR3 protein. Seen here are roughly 1,500,000 distinct CDR3 sequences, 42% observed once, and the top ten hold under 8%. This TCR was recovered from a woman under 30 in good health. The chain links TRBV20-1 to TRBJ1-1; weak D call: TRBD1 (6 bases). The source material was blood. The CDR3 protein is CSAAGTLGTEAFF. CDR3 DNA sequence: TGCAGTGCTGCCGGGACATTAGGGACTGAAGCTTTCTTT.